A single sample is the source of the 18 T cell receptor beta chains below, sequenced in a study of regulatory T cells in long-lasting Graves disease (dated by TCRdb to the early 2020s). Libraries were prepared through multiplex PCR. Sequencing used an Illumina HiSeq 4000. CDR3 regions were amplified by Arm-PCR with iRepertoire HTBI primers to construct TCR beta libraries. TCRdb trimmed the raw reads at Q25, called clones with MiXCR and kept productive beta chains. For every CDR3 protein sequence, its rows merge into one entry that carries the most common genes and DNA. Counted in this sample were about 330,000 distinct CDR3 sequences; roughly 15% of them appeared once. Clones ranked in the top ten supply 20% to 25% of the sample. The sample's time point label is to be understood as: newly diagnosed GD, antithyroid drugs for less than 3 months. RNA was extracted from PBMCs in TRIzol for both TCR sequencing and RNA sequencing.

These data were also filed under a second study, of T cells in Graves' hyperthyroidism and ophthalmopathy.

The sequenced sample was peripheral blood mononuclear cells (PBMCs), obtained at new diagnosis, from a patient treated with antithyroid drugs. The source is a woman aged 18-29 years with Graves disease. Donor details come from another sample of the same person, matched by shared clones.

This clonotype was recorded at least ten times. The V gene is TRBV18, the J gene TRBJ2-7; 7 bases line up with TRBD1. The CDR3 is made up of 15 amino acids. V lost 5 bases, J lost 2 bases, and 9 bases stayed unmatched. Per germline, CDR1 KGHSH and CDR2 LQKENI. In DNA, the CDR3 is TGTGCCAGCTCATCCTCCAGGACAGGCACCTACGAGCAGTACTTC. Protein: CASSSSRTGTYEQYF.

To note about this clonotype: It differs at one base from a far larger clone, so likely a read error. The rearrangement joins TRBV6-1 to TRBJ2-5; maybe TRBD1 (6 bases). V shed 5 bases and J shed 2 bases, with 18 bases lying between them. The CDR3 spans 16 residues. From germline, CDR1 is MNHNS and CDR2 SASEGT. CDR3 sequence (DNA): TGTGCCAGCAGTCCCCATCAACTCAGGGGACAAGAGACCCAGTACTTC. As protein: CASSPHQLRGQETQYF.

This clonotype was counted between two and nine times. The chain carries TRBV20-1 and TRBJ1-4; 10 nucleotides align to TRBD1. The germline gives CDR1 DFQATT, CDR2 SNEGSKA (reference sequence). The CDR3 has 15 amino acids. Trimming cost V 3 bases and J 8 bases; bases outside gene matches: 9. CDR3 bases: TGCAGTGCTAGGAACGCCGGGACAGGGGACGAAAAACTGTTTTTT. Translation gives CSARNAGTGDEKLFF.

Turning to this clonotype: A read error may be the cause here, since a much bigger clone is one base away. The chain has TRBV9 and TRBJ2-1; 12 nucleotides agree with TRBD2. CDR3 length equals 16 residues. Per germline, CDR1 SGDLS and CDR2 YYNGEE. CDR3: CASSVDLAGGPNERFF. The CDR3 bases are TGTGCCAGCAGCGTAGATCTAGCGGGAGGGCCCAATGAGCGGTTCTTC.

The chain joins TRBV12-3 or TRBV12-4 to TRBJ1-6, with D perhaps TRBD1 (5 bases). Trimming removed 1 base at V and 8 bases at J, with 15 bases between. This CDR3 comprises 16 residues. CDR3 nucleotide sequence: TGTGCCAGCAGTTTAGAAGGAGGGGTCACGGATTCACCCCTCCACTTT. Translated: CASSLEGGVTDSPLHF.

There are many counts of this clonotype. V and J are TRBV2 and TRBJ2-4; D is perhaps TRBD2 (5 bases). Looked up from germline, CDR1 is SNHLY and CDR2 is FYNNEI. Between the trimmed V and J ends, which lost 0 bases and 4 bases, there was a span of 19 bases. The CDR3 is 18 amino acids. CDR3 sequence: CASSEALLGLAQKNIQYF. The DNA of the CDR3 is TGTGCCAGCAGTGAAGCGCTTCTGGGATTAGCGCAAAAAAACATTCAGTACTTC.

The CDR3 nucleotides are TGTGCCAGCAGTGGGGCACAGGGAGGGGACACTGAAGCTTTCTTT. It yields the protein CASSGAQGGDTEAFF. This chain uses TRBV2 with TRBJ1-1; D perhaps matches TRBD1 (6 bases). This CDR3 contains 15 residues. Germline V gene sequence: CDR1 SNHLY, CDR2 FYNNEI. With 4 bases removed from V and 3 bases from J, the gap between germline ends came to 15 bases.

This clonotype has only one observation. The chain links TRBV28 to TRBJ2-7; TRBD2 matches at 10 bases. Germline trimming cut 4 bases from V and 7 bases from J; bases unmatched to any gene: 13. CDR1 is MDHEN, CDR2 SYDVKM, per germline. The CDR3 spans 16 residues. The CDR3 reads CASSWVGLAGAREQYF. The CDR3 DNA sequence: TGTGCCAGCAGTTGGGTTGGGCTAGCGGGAGCGAGAGAGCAGTACTTC.

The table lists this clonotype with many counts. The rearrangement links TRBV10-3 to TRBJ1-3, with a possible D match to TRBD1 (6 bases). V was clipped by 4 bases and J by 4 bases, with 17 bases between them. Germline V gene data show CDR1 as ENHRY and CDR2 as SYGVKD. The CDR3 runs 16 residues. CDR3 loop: CAISGGQPDPGNTIYF. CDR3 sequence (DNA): TGTGCCATCAGTGGGGGGCAGCCGGACCCCGGAAACACCATATATTTT.

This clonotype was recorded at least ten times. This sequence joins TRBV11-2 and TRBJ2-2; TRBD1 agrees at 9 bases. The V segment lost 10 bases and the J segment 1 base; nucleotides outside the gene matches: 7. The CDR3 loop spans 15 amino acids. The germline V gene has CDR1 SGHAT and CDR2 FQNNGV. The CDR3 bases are TGTGCCACCCTCCGGGACAGGGTGAACACCGGGGAGCTGTTTTTT. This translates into CATLRDRVNTGELFF.

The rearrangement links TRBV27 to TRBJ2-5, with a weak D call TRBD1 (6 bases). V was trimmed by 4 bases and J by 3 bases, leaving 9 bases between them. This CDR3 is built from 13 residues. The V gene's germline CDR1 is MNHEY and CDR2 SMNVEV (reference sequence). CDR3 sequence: CASSSSGEETQYF. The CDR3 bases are TGTGCCAGCAGTTCATCAGGGGAAGAGACCCAGTACTTC.

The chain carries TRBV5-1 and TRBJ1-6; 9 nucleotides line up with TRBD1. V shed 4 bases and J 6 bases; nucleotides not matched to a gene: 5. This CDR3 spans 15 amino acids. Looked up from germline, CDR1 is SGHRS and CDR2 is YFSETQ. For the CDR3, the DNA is TGCGCCAGCAGCGGGGGACAGGGAGGTAATTCACCCCTCCACTTT. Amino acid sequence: CASSGGQGGNSPLHF.

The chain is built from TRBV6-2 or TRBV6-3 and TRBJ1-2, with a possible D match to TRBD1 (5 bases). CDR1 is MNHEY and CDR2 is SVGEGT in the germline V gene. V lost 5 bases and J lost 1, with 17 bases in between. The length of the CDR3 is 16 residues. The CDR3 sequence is CASSGRRADSNYGYTF. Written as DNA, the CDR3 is TGTGCCAGCAGTGGTCGGCGGGCAGACAGTAACTATGGCTACACCTTC.

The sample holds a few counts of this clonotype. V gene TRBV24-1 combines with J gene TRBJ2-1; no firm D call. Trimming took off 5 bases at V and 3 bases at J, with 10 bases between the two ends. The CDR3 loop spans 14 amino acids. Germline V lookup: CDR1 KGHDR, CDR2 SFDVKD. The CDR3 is CATSAARDYNEQFF. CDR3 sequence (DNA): TGTGCCACCAGTGCGGCACGAGACTACAATGAGCAGTTCTTC.

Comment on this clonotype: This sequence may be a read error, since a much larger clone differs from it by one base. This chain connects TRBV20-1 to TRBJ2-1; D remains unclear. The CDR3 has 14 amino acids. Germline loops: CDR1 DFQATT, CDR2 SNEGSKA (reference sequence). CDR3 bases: TGCAGTGCCCCCCGAGGTAGTGGGTACAGTGAGCAGTTCTTC. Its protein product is CSAPRGSGYSEQFF.

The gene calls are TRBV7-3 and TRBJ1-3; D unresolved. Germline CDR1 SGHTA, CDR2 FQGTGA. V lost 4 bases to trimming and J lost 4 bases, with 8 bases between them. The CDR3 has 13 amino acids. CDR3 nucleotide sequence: TGTGCCAGCAGCTCCCTCCCGGGAAACACCATATATTTT. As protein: CASSSLPGNTIYF.

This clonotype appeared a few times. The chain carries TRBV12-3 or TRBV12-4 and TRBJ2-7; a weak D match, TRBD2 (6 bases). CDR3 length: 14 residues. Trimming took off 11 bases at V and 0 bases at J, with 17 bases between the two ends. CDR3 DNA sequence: TGTGCCGGCGTTGGGCGGGGAAACTCCTACGAGCAGTACTTC. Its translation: CAGVGRGNSYEQYF.

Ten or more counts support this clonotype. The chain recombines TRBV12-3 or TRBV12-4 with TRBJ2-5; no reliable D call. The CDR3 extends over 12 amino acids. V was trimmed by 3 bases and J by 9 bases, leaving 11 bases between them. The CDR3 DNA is TGTGCCAGCAGTTTTCCCCGGGCGGCCCAGTACTTC. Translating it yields CASSFPRAAQYF.